The 9 T cell receptor beta chains listed next were all sequenced from one sample in a study of T cells in Graves' hyperthyroidism and ophthalmopathy (dated by TCRdb to the late 2010s). The method was multiplex PCR. Data came from an Illumina HiSeq 2000. Amplification of TCR beta CDR3 regions was carried out from RNA transcripts. For the first round of RT-PCR on the TCR CDR3, the HTBI primer set was used together with the Qiagen OneStep RT-PCR kit. TCRdb itself trimmed the public reads at Q25 with fastp, ran MiXCR and retained productive beta chains. A single entry per CDR3 protein holds the most common genes and DNA from its merged rows. The sample yields 500,000 to 650,000 distinct CDR3 sequences; around 15% were counted once. Approximately 15% of the sample goes to the ten largest clones. The sample consisted of blood. These receptors all stem from a woman between 40 and 55 years old with Graves' hyperthyroidism.

This chain uses TRBV24-1 with TRBJ2-5; TRBD1 matches at 7 bases. V trimming: 4 bases; J trimming: 2 bases; junction bases outside the gene matches: 9. Germline V gene sequence: CDR1 KGHDR, CDR2 SFDVKD. The CDR3 is 16 residues long. CDR3 residues: CATSERKQGPQETQYF. The CDR3 DNA sequence: TGTGCCACCAGTGAAAGGAAACAGGGGCCGCAAGAGACCCAGTACTTC.

In its sample, this clonotype was seen many times. The chain recombines TRBV10-3 with TRBJ2-7, with D perhaps TRBD2 (6 bases). Germline CDR1 is ENHRY and CDR2 is SYGVKD. This CDR3 is built from 15 residues. Trimming cost V 4 bases and J 0 bases, with 13 bases left between them. CDR3 nucleotide sequence: TGTGCCATCAGTGTTTCGCCGGGGGTCTCCTACGAGCAGTACTTC. The encoded protein is CAISVSPGVSYEQYF.

This clonotype occurred many times. The chain employs TRBV18 and TRBJ1-2, with a weak D call TRBD1 (5 bases). With 6 bases removed from V and 1 base from J, the gap between germline ends came to 15 bases. Germline assignment: CDR1 KGHSH and CDR2 LQKENI. The CDR3 is made up of 15 amino acids. The CDR3 protein is CASSPDRANNYGYTF. The CDR3 DNA is TGTGCCAGCTCCCCTGACAGAGCGAATAACTATGGCTACACCTTC.

Points on this clonotype: A single base separates this from a much larger clone, so it may be a read error. Without the conserved terminal phenylalanine or tryptophan, this CDR3 likely stems from a read error. The chain is built from TRBV7-9 and TRBJ1-1; 9 positions match TRBD1. This CDR3 spans 16 amino acids. V lost 4 bases and J lost 5; bases outside the gene matches: 11. Germline CDR1 SEHNR, CDR2 FQNEAQ (reference sequence). The CDR3 loop reads CASSSGSGTGRTEAFL. The CDR3 DNA follows: TGTGCCAGCAGCTCCGGCTCCGGGACAGGGAGGACTGAAGCTTTCCTT.

V and J are TRBV6-1 and TRBJ2-7; 8 bases are a match to TRBD2. Germline V lookup: CDR1 MNHNS, CDR2 SASEGT. The CDR3 is 18 residues long. With V trimmed by 4 bases and J by 2 bases, 16 bases remained unmatched. In DNA, the CDR3 is TGTGCCAGCAGTGCCCCTCAGGCTAGCGGGTATCGGGCCTACGAGCAGTACTTC. Protein: CASSAPQASGYRAYEQYF.

This clonotype was recorded at least ten times. The genes are TRBV7-8 and TRBJ2-5; 7 nucleotides align to TRBD1. Germline CDR1 is SGHVS and CDR2 is FQNEAQ. V gave up 5 bases and J gave up 7 bases; unmatched junction bases: 7. CDR3 length: 13 residues. Here the CDR3 DNA reads TGTGCCAGCAGCGGGACAGCCCGGGGGACCCAGTACTTC. This sequence encodes CASSGTARGTQYF. The whole variable domain, remainder taken from reference TRBV7-8 and TRBJ2-5, is GAGVSQSPRYKVAKRGQDVALRCDPISGHVSLFWYQQALGQGPEFLTYFQNEAQLDKSGLPSDRFFAERPEGSVSTLKIQRTQQEDSAVYLCASSGTARGTQYFGPGTRLLVL.

The sample holds many counts of this clonotype. CDR3 region: CASSLAHSRVAGAHNYEQYF. CDR3 coding DNA: TGTGCCAGCAGCTTAGCGCACAGTCGGGTAGCGGGAGCCCACAACTACGAGCAGTACTTC. The chain recombines TRBV7-8 with TRBJ2-7; 9 bases line up with TRBD2. The CDR3 is made up of 20 amino acids. With V trimmed by 0 bases and J by 3 bases, 18 bases remained unmatched. The germline V gene has CDR1 SGHVS and CDR2 FQNEAQ. The variable domain in full, completed from reference TRBV7-8 and TRBJ2-7, reads GAGVSQSPRYKVAKRGQDVALRCDPISGHVSLFWYQQALGQGPEFLTYFQNEAQLDKSGLPSDRFFAERPEGSVSTLKIQRTQQEDSAVYLCASSLAHSRVAGAHNYEQYFGPGTRLTVT.

As DNA, the CDR3 is TGTGCTAGTGGTTTGGGACCCATTGGAAACAAAAACATTCAGTACTTC. This gives the protein CASGLGPIGNKNIQYF. V is TRBV12-5 and J is TRBJ2-4, with no clear D. Per the germline V gene, CDR1 is LGHNT and CDR2 is FRNRAP. This CDR3 has 16 residues. Trimming took 1 base from V and 3 from J, leaving 13 bases between them.

This chain joins TRBV6-5 and TRBJ1-1; possibly TRBD1 for D (6 bases). This CDR3 is 16 amino acids long. V was shortened by 3 bases and J by 4 bases, with 18 bases between the two germline ends. The germline V gene has CDR1 MNHEY and CDR2 SVGAGI. In nucleotides, the CDR3 is TGTGCCAGCAGTTATCCAAACCAGGGGCGGACCACTGAAGCTTTCTTT. Its translation is CASSYPNQGRTTEAFF.